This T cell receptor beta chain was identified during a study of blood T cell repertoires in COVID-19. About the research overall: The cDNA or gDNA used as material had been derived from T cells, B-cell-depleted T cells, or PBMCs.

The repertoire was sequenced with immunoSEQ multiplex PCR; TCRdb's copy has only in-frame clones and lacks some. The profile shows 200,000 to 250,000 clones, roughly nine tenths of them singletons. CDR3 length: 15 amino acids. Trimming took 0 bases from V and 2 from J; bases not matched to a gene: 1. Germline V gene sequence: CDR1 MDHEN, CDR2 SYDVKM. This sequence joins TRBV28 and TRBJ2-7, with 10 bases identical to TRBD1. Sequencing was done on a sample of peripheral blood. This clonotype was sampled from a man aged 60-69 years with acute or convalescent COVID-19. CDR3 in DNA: TGTGCCAGCAGTTTATGGGGACAGGGGACCTACGAGCAGTACTTC. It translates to CASSLWGQGTYEQYF.